This T cell receptor beta chain was sequenced in a study of identical twins (dated by TCRdb to the mid-2010s). Study-wide context: To test whether fetal clonotypes persist, the study used deep sequencing on TCR alpha and beta repertoires from monozygotic twins, unrelated adults of various ages, and cord blood. Replicate twin experiments were performed at different times using different library preparation protocols to rule out contamination.

Its CDR3 holds 16 amino acids, cysteine through phenylalanine. The retained sequence is limited to the CDR3, 48 bases, with the frame set at the first base. The V end loses 2 bases and the J end loses 0 bases, and a stretch of 13 bases separates them. From the germline V gene, CDR1 is SGHRS and CDR2 is YFSETQ. Only healthy Caucasian donors were included. Three pairs of female monozygotic twins, all aged about 18 to 30 years, made up the twin cohort. Positive isolation kits from Invitrogen were used to isolate the CD4+ and CD8+ T cell populations. Libraries were constructed by 5' RACE. These reads were obtained on an Illumina HiSeq 2000. A universal primer binding site was introduced by template switching, and a unique molecular identifier was present in the final cDNA, enabling accurate counting of TCR cDNA molecules. Specific primers in the conserved constant-segment region were used to synthesize first-strand cDNA for the TCR alpha and beta chains. To control for contamination, every cDNA library carried two barcodes: a SMART-Mk sample barcode plus Illumina barcodes. TruSeq adapter sequences, together with Illumina sample barcodes, were added in two successive PCR steps. The TCR alpha and beta cDNA libraries were sequenced on the Illumina HiSeq platform using custom primers. Under the source paper's analysis protocol: Unique molecular identifiers were extracted from raw reads with MiGEC, and CDR3 positions were determined with MiXCR. For each individual, recombination models were inferred using an EM algorithm with the repgenHMM and IGoR tools. The analysis of shared clonotypes was done with the tcR package in R, with sharing normalized by the product of cloneset sizes. To study raw recombination free of thymic and clonal selection effects, out-of-frame nonproductive sequences were analyzed. TCRdb ran its own pipeline on the public reads, namely fastp trimming at Q25 and MiXCR clone calling, and kept in-frame beta chains. Rows matching on CDR3 protein sequence are summarized as one entry with the most common DNA and genes. In this record, the V and J calls reflect TCRdb's handling and not the investigators' own analysis. This sample lists about 250,000 distinct CDR3 sequences; approximately 7.3% were detected once. Under 7% of the sample belongs to the ten largest clones.

Broader findings and caveats from the paper: Out-of-frame TCR alpha sequences shared between twins showed an excess of low generation-probability sequences compared with coincidental sharing between unrelated individuals. The excess sharing between twins in beta out-of-frame sequences was weaker because fewer shared sequences reduced the signal-to-noise ratio. In monozygotic twins, out-of-frame TCR alpha sharing was systematically underestimated by recombination models, although the models agreed with sharing between unrelated individuals. Invariant T cells such as MAIT and iNKT could partly confound zero-insertion analyses, although diverse VJ usage argued against such confounding for most clonotypes. Because the same donors could not be followed over many years, the conclusions depended on cross-sectional statistical analysis. Abundant cord blood beta clonotypes had fewer insertions, young adult naive repertoires showed a similar but weaker trend, and memory repertoires showed no such trend.

This clonotype was counted at least ten times. This clone's antigen is unknown. No quality values exist for individual bases; no much larger clone is one base distant. In addition, the sample was reused for a study of yellow fever vaccine responses in identical twins. Taken from the second paper: The authors reported that the T cell response to vaccination in identical twins appeared partly convergent and partly personalized. In the study, vaccine-responding T cell clones were precisely tracked in identical twins.

The sequenced sample was CD8+ T cells sorted from blood. The chain was built from TRBV5-1 and TRBJ2-3; possibly the D gene is TRBD2, per 6 matching bases. This clonotype was obtained from a woman aged 18-29 years in good health. The CDR3 reads CASSFEAGTSTDTQYF. The nucleotides read TGCGCCAGCAGCTTCGAAGCCGGGACTAGCACAGATACGCAGTATTTT.